The 4 T cell receptor beta chains listed next were all sequenced from one sample in a study of OX40 agonist ivuxolimab in advanced cancers. Measured with immunoSEQ multiplex PCR; TCRdb has only the in-frame clones, and not every one. The sample comprises about 100,000 clones, roughly 90% of which are singletons, and approximately 0.58% rests with the top ten. The sample consisted of CD4+ or CD8+ T cells sorted from blood, taken in a trial of the OX40 agonist ivuxolimab. These TCRs come from an adult with an advanced solid tumor such as melanoma, head and neck, liver or kidney cancer.

V and J are TRBV19 and TRBJ2-7; TRBD1 matches 7 bases. The germline V gene encodes CDR1 LNHDA and CDR2 SQIVND (reference sequence). CDR3 length: 12 residues. J lost 6 bases, V lost 5 bases, and 4 bases had no gene match. This CDR3 is CASSWAGGEQYF. The CDR3 coding sequence is TGTGCCAGTAGTTGGGCAGGGGGCGAGCAGTACTTC.

CDR3 loop: CASSPVAGTGELFF. CDR3 coding DNA: TGTGCCAGCAGCCCTGTTGCGGGGACCGGGGAGCTGTTTTTT. This chain connects TRBV7-3 to TRBJ2-2; possibly TRBD2 for D (6 bases). CDR1 is SGHTA, CDR2 FQGTGA, per germline. The CDR3 length is 14 residues. V was clipped by 5 bases and J by 5 bases, with 12 bases between them.

The chain uses TRBV5-8 and TRBJ1-2; maybe TRBD1 (5 bases). In germline, CDR1 is SGHTS, CDR2 YDEGEE. The CDR3 is 12 residues long. The V end was cut by 1 base, the J end by 7 bases, with 8 bases between. The CDR3 DNA is TGTGCCAGCAGCTTGTGGGGCCTTGGCTACACCTTC. Its protein product is CASSLWGLGYTF.

The gene calls are TRBV5-1 and TRBJ1-5; 7 bases are a match to TRBD1. V lost 5 bases to trimming and J lost 4 bases; unmatched junction nucleotides: 6. Germline-derived CDR1 and CDR2 are SGHRS and YFSETQ. The CDR3 extends over 14 amino acids. The CDR3 region is CASSPGQPNQPQHF. DNA for the CDR3: TGCGCCAGCAGTCCGGGACAGCCAAATCAGCCCCAGCATTTT.